The following is a T cell receptor (beta chain) sequence with its context. This receptor's antigen is unknown. The input lacks base qualities; no much larger clone sits a single base away. The library was obtained by the immunoSEQ multiplex PCR assay. For the multiplex PCR, a mixture combining 60 forward primers for TCR Vbeta segments and 13 reverse primers for TCR Jbeta segments was used. The CDR3 region of rearranged TCR beta genes was amplified from genomic DNA with a multiplex PCR assay. The amplified TCR beta libraries were sequenced on the Illumina HiSeq System as 87-base-pair reads. The original methods were these. A later analysis tallied roughly 78 million unique TCR beta chains across the 666 repertoires, and approximately 9.9 million of those chains were shared by two or more donors. Raw reads were error-corrected and collapsed into unique sequences with a nearest-neighbor algorithm that merged closely related sequences to remove PCR and sequencing errors. V, D and J gene segments were assigned by aligning CDR3 sequences to IMGT reference sequences. For a sequence to be retained, a match of at least six nucleotides to both a V gene segment and a J gene segment was required. A rearrangement counted as productive if the CDR3 had no stop codons and remained in frame with V and J, and every other rearrangement counted as non-productive. CDR3 was defined by IMGT convention, running from the second conserved V-encoded cysteine to the conserved J-encoded phenylalanine. In an earlier analysis of more than 550 of the donors, sequences lacking an unambiguous match to a single V gene segment were excluded. In an earlier analysis of about 590 of the donors, a V segment was called functional when productive rearrangements were above 56.7%, and segregating when the standard deviation between donors exceeded 5%. A statistical classification framework was built for diagnosing cytomegalovirus status from the catalog of TCR beta chain sequences. In a later analysis, TCR nucleotide sequences were compared against IMGT/GENE-DB human TR gene sequences so that V and J genes could be assigned. In a later analysis, CDR3 sequences and most-parsimonious VDJ recombination scenarios were assigned using the TCRdist pipeline. In a later analysis, every TCR beta chain was defined by the combination of its CDR3 amino acid sequence and its V-gene family, and reads without a unique V-gene family were dropped. As a way to deal with suspected cross-contamination and a sequencing artifact, a later analysis dropped 450 to 700 nucleotide sequences that were highly shared and had low generation probability. In a later analysis, a clonal expansion index for each public chain was calculated from normalized within-repertoire ranks of inferred template counts. In a later analysis, generation probabilities were computed using a VDJ recombination model fitted to out-of-frame rearrangements, and the results were checked against IGoR. A later analysis scored TCR-TCR, TCR-HLA and TCR-CMV co-occurrence with hypergeometric tests, applying a repertoire-size bias correction to TCR pairs. To estimate false discovery rates, a later analysis permuted the HLA or CMV assignments 20 times. A later analysis grouped co-occurring TCRs with DBSCAN, adding TCRdist sequence similarity when clustering within HLA-allele-positive subsets. Repertoires with fewer than 30,000 or more than 120,000 public chains, plus five repertoires with anomalous nucleotide sharing, were excluded from co-occurrence clustering. TCRdb took this table from immuneACCESS and kept in-frame rearrangements with V and J called. Such tables lack part of the clones; where checked against another copy, unresolved V genes explain under half of the gap, and the rest is unexplained. V and J calls and clone size follow that table, whereas D and trimming were derived from the DNA. This sample has over 150,000 clones in its table, and 65% to 90% of those were observed once. The top ten clones comprise roughly 2% of the sample.

The sample is drawn from a study of cytomegalovirus exposure and HLA in healthy donors listed by TCRdb under 2017. For context, the study as a whole: An earlier analysis of roughly 610 of the donors reported under 300 Gb of sequence data and 117 million unique TCR beta sequences obtained from 150 million to 200 million T cells. An early release that covered roughly 600 HLA-typed donors contained approximately 320 gigabases of sequencing data and tens of millions of unique TCR sequences. Of the 398 genotyped donors, approximately 82% fell in the genetic ancestry cluster associated with self-reported Caucasian donors. The study aimed to test whether signatures of past pathogen exposure could be identified by cataloging public T cell receptors. Using immunosequencing, the study profiled T cell repertoires from fewer than 850 subjects and related those repertoires to cytomegalovirus serostatus. A separate validation cohort of about 110 different subjects was used in addition to the roughly 670-subject first cohort. The study combined high-throughput TCR immunosequencing, statistical association of individual TCRs with disease status, and machine learning to predict cytomegalovirus infection status. A later analysis re-examined previously published TCR beta repertoires from roughly 720 donors and added high-resolution HLA genotyping to investigate patterns of TCR occurrence. In the later analysis, no new phenotypic data were used to find candidate immune exposures; instead, reliance was placed on TCR beta sequences and their occurrence across donors. In an earlier analysis of 587 of the donors, high-throughput TCR beta sequencing was used to judge whether each TCR beta V gene segment behaved as functional or pseudogenic. Donor age, sex, ethnicity and CMV serostatus were compiled alongside the repertoire data. Genome-wide SNP genotypes for about three fifths of the roughly 670 donors were used in a later genetic analysis, which treated that subset as a discovery cohort. Every repertoire in the discovery cohort had been generated on one and the same sequencing platform. HLA typing covered class I and class II loci at four-digit resolution. Typing coverage varied by locus: about 629-630 donors for A, B, C, DRB1 and DQB1; approximately 500 for DQA1; more than 600 for DPA1; approximately 470 for DPB1. Because of strong linkage in the cohort, roughly five DR-DQ haplotypes were treated as single units for association and clustering. Among 350 to 400 genotyped donors of the cohort, an average of approximately 240,000 unique TCR beta nucleotide sequences were sequenced per donor, about a sixth of them non-productive. Points the paper makes about the study in general: Roughly 15 rarely observed V segments, including chromosome 9 orphons, were excluded from the earlier analysis of several hundred of the donors because counts were too low. According to a later analysis, most CMV-associated TCR beta chains appeared to be HLA-restricted, and the HLA associations seemed to be driven largely by CMV exposure. Correlated functional status among segregating V segments might be attributable to linkage disequilibrium, but an unknown experimental factor could not be ruled out. HLA typing was unavailable for some donors at each locus, so association tests used only the typed subset. In both the original and validation cohorts, the classifier was reported to diagnose cytomegalovirus status with high specificity and sensitivity. A later analysis reported that several top co-occurrence clusters appeared linked to parvovirus B19, influenza, CMV and Epstein-Barr virus. Immune exposure information for the cohort was limited to CMV serostatus. At a false discovery rate of 0.05, a later analysis linked about 16,000 TCR beta sequences to specific HLA alleles. Assigning TCR associations to individual alleles was difficult when HLA alleles, especially DR and DQ, strongly co-occurred. Compared with the approximately 720-donor mean, donors in an Asian-associated ancestry cluster had fewer N-insertions in productive TCRs, according to a later genetic analysis. Some IMGT-functional V segments, including TRBV6-2 and TRBV6-3, could not be distinguished by the 87-base-pair reads and were therefore excluded. In a later analysis, the rate of TCR association differed among HLA loci, with DRB1 alleles having the most associated TCRs and HLA-C alleles having the fewest. Roughly uniform sequencing depth across donors was assumed in presence/absence analyses, although this assumption may not hold. Most TCR sequences were observed very rarely across donors, whereas some public TCRs were present in many individuals. An earlier analysis of approximately 530 of the donors showed that most TCR beta V segments appeared in productive rearrangements either about 87% or about 30% of the time, which broadly matched IMGT annotations. A later analysis found that HLA-associated TCR beta chains were more clonally expanded and had lower generation probabilities than equally common non-associated chains. A further reported finding was that TCR beta sequences accurately predicted the HLA-A and HLA-B alleles for most subjects in the first cohort. An association between a missense DCLRE1C variant and V-gene and J-gene trimming of TCR beta chains was found in a later genetic analysis and replicated in an independent cohort. According to the authors, the approach could potentially be generalized to other disease states and immunological phenotypes. A cluster of highly shared sequence variants was judged likely to be a technical artifact of the sequencing pipeline. The cohort was sequenced for TCR beta chains only, and without alpha or paired-chain data the features that could be detected were limited. A total of fewer than 200 TCR beta chains were listed by the study as associated with cytomegalovirus. A few of the identified cytomegalovirus-associated TCR beta chains were confirmed in vitro to be specific for cytomegalovirus antigens.

V is reduced by 1 base and J by 5 bases, leaving a spacing of 20 bases between them. Per the germline V gene, SGHVS is the CDR1 and FNYEAQ is the CDR2. The CDR3 starts with the cysteine, ends with the phenylalanine, and has 17 residues. Just CDR3 DNA is preserved here, 51 bases in frame from base 1. In total, 630 or so healthy bone marrow donors made up the cohort. All cohort members were sampled while nominally healthy, although unrecorded immune exposures were likely present. CMV serostatus was positive for approximately 300 and negative for about half of the roughly 700 cohort members, and was not recorded for this donor. A peripheral blood sample was provided by each donor, and peripheral blood mononuclear cells were used for TCR beta sequencing. Genomic DNA was extracted from the blood cell samples with the Qiagen DNeasy Blood Extraction Kit.

The V and J segments used are TRBV7-6 and TRBJ2-5; possibly the D gene is TRBD2, per 5 matching bases. The sequencing input was PBMCs. This receptor was identified in a human donor in good health. The CDR3 region reads CASSLEGPVRGMETQYF. The sequence in DNA is TGTGCCAGCAGCTTAGAAGGGCCCGTGAGAGGGATGGAGACCCAGTACTTC.